A selection of T cell receptor beta chains follows, all from one sample in a study of shared clonotypes between healthy human individuals. Assay used: immunoSEQ multiplex PCR; TCRdb lists only in-frame clones, some missing. The sample lists some 2.1 million clones, about 93% occurring once. Source material: naive CD8+ T cells from PBMCs. The receptors here all came from a man younger than 30 in good health. Some clones in this sample may be carry-over from other donors' samples. Each CDR3 is given with its conserved first and last residue. Fields, in order: D gene, clone size, CDR3 length, V gene, J gene, CDR3 DNA, CDR3 protein. D genes are given only for firm matches. Expanded clones get a size class; other rows say once, few or many, or leave the size out.

.	.	14	TRBV7-9	TRBJ2-3	TGTGCCAGCAGCCCGGCGACTAGCACAGATACGCAGTATTTT	CASSPATSTDTQYF
TRBD1	.	15	TRBV6-6	TRBJ2-5	TGTGCCAGCAGGCCGCTACAGGGGGCGGGGGAGACCCAGTACTTC	CASRPLQGAGETQYF
.	.	15	TRBV19	TRBJ1-4	TGTGCCAGTAGTAGAACACCGGTTACTAATGAAAAACTGTTTTTT	CASSRTPVTNEKLFF
TRBD1	.	14	TRBV7-6	TRBJ2-7	TGTGCCAGCAGCTTAACCCAGGGGGCCCACGAGCAGTACTTC	CASSLTQGAHEQYF
TRBD2	.	15	TRBV6-1	TRBJ2-7	TGTGCCAGCAGTGAAGGACTAGCGGGAGACTACGAGCAGTACTTC	CASSEGLAGDYEQYF
TRBD2	.	18	TRBV2	TRBJ2-1	TGTGCCAGCCCCGAGGGGAGGGGAGCGGGAGGGCCTGTAAGAGTGCCGTTCTTC	CASPEGRGAGGPVRVPFF
.	.	13	TRBV28	TRBJ2-7	TGTGCCAGCAGTTTATCCCTAGCGTTCGAGCAGTACTTC	CASSLSLAFEQYF
TRBD1	.	13	TRBV10-3	TRBJ2-3	TGTGCCACCACCGGGACAGACACAGATACGCAGTATTTT	CATTGTDTDTQYF
.	once	14	TRBV11-1	TRBJ2-7	TGTGCCAGCAGCACCGGGACACCCGGACCCGAGCAGTACTTC	CASSTGTPGPEQYF
.	.	14	TRBV9	TRBJ2-7	TGTGCCAGCAGCGTACCTGACAGTACCTACGAGCAGTACTTC	CASSVPDSTYEQYF
.	.	14	TRBV18	TRBJ2-7	TGTGCCAGCTCACCACAGCCGGGGTCCTACGAGCAGTACTTC	CASSPQPGSYEQYF
.	.	14	TRBV7-2	TRBJ2-7	TGTGCCAGCAGCCGTGGGGCGAACGGCTACGAGCAGTACTTC	CASSRGANGYEQYF
.	.	12	TRBV7-9	TRBJ2-7	TGTGCCAGCAGCTTCGACAACTACGAGCAGTACTTC	CASSFDNYEQYF
TRBD1	.	16	TRBV18	TRBJ2-7	TGTGCCAGCTCATCCCGGGACAGGGTAACACCCTACGAGCAGTACTTC	CASSSRDRVTPYEQYF
.	.	17	TRBV7-9	TRBJ1-3	TGTGCCAGCAGCTTAGCGTACGTTTCGAGCTCTGGAAACACCATATATTTT	CASSLAYVSSSGNTIYF
.	.	13	TRBV27	TRBJ2-7	TGTGCCAGCAGCCTGGCGGGCCGGTACGAGCAGTACTTC	CASSLAGRYEQYF
.	.	14	TRBV5-6	TRBJ2-3	TGTGCCAGCAGCTTGGTGGTGAGCACAGATACGCAGTATTTT	CASSLVVSTDTQYF
.	once	16	TRBV30	TRBJ2-4	TGTGCCTGGAGTGTAGGGGTTGCGGGAACCAAAAACATTCAGTACTTC	CAWSVGVAGTKNIQYF
.	.	13	TRBV13	TRBJ2-7	TGTGCCAGCAGCTTAGGGTACGGAGGCGAGCAGTACTTC	CASSLGYGGEQYF
TRBD2	.	14	TRBV10-3	TRBJ2-1	TGTGCCATCGGGACTAGCGGGAGTAACTATGAGCAGTTCTTC	CAIGTSGSNYEQFF
TRBD2	.	15	TRBV27	TRBJ2-7	TGTGCCAGCAGTCCGGGACTAGCGGGACTCTACGAGCAGTACTTC	CASSPGLAGLYEQYF
TRBD2	once	13	TRBV4-2	TRBJ2-7	TGTGCCAGCAGAGGGACTAGTGACTACGAGCAGTACTTC	CASRGTSDYEQYF
TRBD1	.	16	TRBV4-1	TRBJ2-7	TGCGCCAGCAGCCAAGTAGTGGGACAGGGATCCTACGAGCAGTACTTC	CASSQVVGQGSYEQYF
.	.	15	TRBV19	TRBJ2-7	TGTGCCAGTAGTACCTACACCCAAAACTCCTACGAGCAGTACTTC	CASSTYTQNSYEQYF
.	.	12	TRBV27	TRBJ2-3	TGTGCCAGCACTGCTAGCACAGATACGCAGTATTTT	CASTASTDTQYF
TRBD1	.	15	TRBV6-5	TRBJ2-5	TGTGCCAGCAGCCTGGGACAGGGACACCAAGAGACCCAGTACTTC	CASSLGQGHQETQYF
.	.	14	TRBV6-1	TRBJ2-7	TGTGCCAGCAGGGCCATGCCAGGTGGTTACGAGCAGTACTTC	CASRAMPGGYEQYF
TRBD1	.	14	TRBV5-6	TRBJ2-7	TGTGCCAGCAGCTTGGGGGACAGAGACTACGAGCAGTACTTC	CASSLGDRDYEQYF
TRBD2	.	13	TRBV7-8	TRBJ2-7	TGTGCCAGCAGCTTGTCTAGCGGCTACGAGCAGTACTTC	CASSLSSGYEQYF
.	.	12	TRBV5-1	TRBJ2-1	TGCGCCAGCAGCCAGGTTACTGGTGAGCAGTTCTTC	CASSQVTGEQFF
.	.	15	TRBV6-1	TRBJ2-7	TGTGCCAGCAGTGACCGATCGCCCACCCAGGACGAGCAGTACTTC	CASSDRSPTQDEQYF
.	.	15	TRBV5-6	TRBJ1-1	TGTGCCAGCAGCTTTATTCGGGGAAAAAACACTGAAGCTTTCTTT	CASSFIRGKNTEAFF
TRBD2	.	17	TRBV10-3	TRBJ2-5	TGTGCCATCAGTGAGTCGCTAGCGGGAGGGCCGGGTGAGACCCAGTACTTC	CAISESLAGGPGETQYF
TRBD2	.	14	TRBV29-1	TRBJ2-3	TGCAGCGTTGCTGGCGGGAGGGCCCGAGATACGCAGTATTTT	CSVAGGRARDTQYF
.	.	13	TRBV5-6	TRBJ1-5	TGTGCCAGCAGCTTGGGTAGCAATCAGCCCCAGCATTTT	CASSLGSNQPQHF
TRBD2	few	14	TRBV13	TRBJ2-1	TGTGCCAGCAGCACGGGACTACTGGAGGATGAGCAGTTCTTC	CASSTGLLEDEQFF
.	.	13	TRBV29-1	TRBJ2-1	TGCAGCGTTGAGGTTCGGACAGTCAATGAGCAGTTCTTC	CSVEVRTVNEQFF
.	.	15	TRBV19	TRBJ2-1	TGTGCCAGTAGTTTCCGATCCGTACCAGACAATGAGCAGTTCTTC	CASSFRSVPDNEQFF
TRBD2	.	14	TRBV30	TRBJ2-2	TGTGCCTGGACCGGACTAGCGGGAGCCGGGGAGCTGTTTTTT	CAWTGLAGAGELFF
.	.	13	TRBV5-4	TRBJ2-7	TGTGCCGTGCGACGAGGCGAACCCTACGAGCAGTACTTC	CAVRRGEPYEQYF
TRBD2	.	15	TRBV7-8	TRBJ2-1	TGTGCCAGCAGCTTTAGGACTAGCGGGACTAATGAGCAGTTCTTC	CASSFRTSGTNEQFF
.	few	16	TRBV4-1	TRBJ2-2	TGCGCCAGCAGCCACCCAGACCTAACACGTAGCGGGGAGCTGTTTTTT	CASSHPDLTRSGELFF
TRBD2	.	14	TRBV9	TRBJ2-5	TGTGCCAGCTCGCTAGCGGGACTACAAGAGACCCAGTACTTC	CASSLAGLQETQYF
.	.	15	TRBV9	TRBJ2-3	TGTGCCAGCAGCGTATTTGGGGGGCTCACAGATACGCAGTATTTT	CASSVFGGLTDTQYF
.	once	12	TRBV27	TRBJ2-2	TGTGCCAGCAGGATACGATCCGGGGAGCTGTTTTTT	CASRIRSGELFF
.	.	12	TRBV6-5	TRBJ2-7	TGTGCCAGCAGCTTAGCAGGCTACGAGCAGTACTTC	CASSLAGYEQYF
TRBD1	.	16	TRBV6-4	TRBJ2-1	TGTGCCAGCAGTATTTCTGGGGGACAGCTTTACAATGAGCAGTTCTTC	CASSISGGQLYNEQFF
.	.	14	TRBV13	TRBJ2-5	TGTGCCAGCAGCTTAGGACGGGAAGAAGAGACCCAGTACTTC	CASSLGREEETQYF